This T cell receptor beta chain was sequenced for a study of blood T cell repertoires in COVID-19. TCRdb's copy holds only in-frame clones and misses some; the assay was immunoSEQ multiplex PCR. The data hold 55,000 to 65,000 clones, with around 80% observed a single time. This CDR3 is 15 amino acids long. In germline, CDR1 is SGHNT, CDR2 YYREEE (reference sequence). The V gene lost 3 bases and the J gene lost 0 bases, with 13 bases spanning the gap. Sequencing was carried out using peripheral blood. This rearrangement joins TRBV5-4 to TRBJ2-7, with D maybe TRBD1 (6 bases). This receptor was taken from a man in his 60s with acute or convalescent COVID-19. The CDR3 region is CASSSRTVSSYEQYF. The CDR3, as DNA: TGTGCCAGCAGCTCTCGGACAGTAAGCTCCTACGAGCAGTACTTC.